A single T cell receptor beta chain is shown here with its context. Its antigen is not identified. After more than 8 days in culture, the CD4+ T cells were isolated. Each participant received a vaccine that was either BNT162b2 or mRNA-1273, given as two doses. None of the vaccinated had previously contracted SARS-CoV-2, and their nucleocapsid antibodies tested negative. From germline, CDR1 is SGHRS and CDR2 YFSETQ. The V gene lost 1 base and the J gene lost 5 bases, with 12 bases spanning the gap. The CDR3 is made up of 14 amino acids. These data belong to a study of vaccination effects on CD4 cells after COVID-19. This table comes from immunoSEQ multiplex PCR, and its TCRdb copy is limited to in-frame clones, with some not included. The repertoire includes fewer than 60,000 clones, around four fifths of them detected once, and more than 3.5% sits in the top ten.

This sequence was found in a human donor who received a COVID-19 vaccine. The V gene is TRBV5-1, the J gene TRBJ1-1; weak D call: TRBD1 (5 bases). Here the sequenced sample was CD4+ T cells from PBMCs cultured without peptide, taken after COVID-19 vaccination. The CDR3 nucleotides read TGCGCCAGCAGCTTGCAGGGTGGGGATACTGAAGCTTTCTTT. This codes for CASSLQGGDTEAFF.